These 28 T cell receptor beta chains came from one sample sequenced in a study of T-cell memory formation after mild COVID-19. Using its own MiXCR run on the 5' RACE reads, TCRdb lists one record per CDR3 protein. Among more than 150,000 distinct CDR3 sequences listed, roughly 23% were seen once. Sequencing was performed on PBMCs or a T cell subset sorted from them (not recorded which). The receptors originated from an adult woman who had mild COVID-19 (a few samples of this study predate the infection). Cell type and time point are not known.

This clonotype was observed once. CDR3 nucleotides: TGTGCCAGCAGCTTAGATTTCCAGGGGCGGACTGAAGCTTTCTTT. Translation: CASSLDFQGRTEAFF. This sequence joins TRBV11-2 and TRBJ1-1, with D possibly matching TRBD1 (6 bases). Germline assignment: CDR1 SGHAT and CDR2 FQNNGV. V lost 0 bases to trimming and J lost 5 bases, with 13 bases between them. The CDR3 has 15 amino acids.

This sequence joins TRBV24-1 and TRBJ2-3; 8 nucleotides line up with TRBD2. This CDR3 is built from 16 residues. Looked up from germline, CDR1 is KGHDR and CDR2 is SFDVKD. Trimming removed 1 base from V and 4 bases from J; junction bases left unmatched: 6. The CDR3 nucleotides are TGTGCCACCAGTGATTTAGCGGGAGAGGCATCAGATACGCAGTATTTT. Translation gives CATSDLAGEASDTQYF.

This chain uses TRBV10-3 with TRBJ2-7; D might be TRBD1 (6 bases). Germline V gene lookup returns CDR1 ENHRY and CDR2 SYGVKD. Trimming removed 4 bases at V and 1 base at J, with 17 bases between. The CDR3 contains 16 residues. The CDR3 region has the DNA TGTGCCATCAGTGGGCAAGGTCAGGGGCCTTCCTACGAGCAGTACTTC. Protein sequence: CAISGQGQGPSYEQYF.

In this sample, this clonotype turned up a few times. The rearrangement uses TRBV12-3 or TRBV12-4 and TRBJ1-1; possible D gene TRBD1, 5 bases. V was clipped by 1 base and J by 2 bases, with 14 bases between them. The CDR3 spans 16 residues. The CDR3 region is CASSLGQEGLNTEAFF. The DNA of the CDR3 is TGTGCCAGCAGTTTAGGGCAGGAGGGGCTAAACACTGAAGCTTTCTTT.

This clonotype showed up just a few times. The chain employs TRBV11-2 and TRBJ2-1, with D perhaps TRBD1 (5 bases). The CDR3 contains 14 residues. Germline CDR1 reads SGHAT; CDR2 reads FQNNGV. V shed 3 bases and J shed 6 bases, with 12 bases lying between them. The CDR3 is CASSFWGGSNEQFF. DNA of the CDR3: TGTGCCAGCAGCTTTTGGGGCGGAAGCAATGAGCAGTTCTTC.

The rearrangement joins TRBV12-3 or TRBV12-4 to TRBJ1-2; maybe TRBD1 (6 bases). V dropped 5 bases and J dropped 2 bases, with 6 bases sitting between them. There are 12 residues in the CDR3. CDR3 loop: CASSRGNYGYTF. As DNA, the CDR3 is TGTGCCAGCAGTAGGGGGAACTATGGCTACACCTTC.

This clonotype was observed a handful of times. The CDR3 region is CASSEMIDSGYGYTF. CDR3 coding DNA: TGTGCCAGCAGTGAAATGATAGACAGCGGTTATGGCTACACCTTC. The rearrangement uses TRBV6-1 and TRBJ1-2; perhaps TRBD1 as D (5 bases). V lost 2 bases and J 5 bases, leaving 15 bases between the germline ends. The CDR3 sequence is 15 residues long. CDR1 is MNHNS, CDR2 SASEGT, per germline.

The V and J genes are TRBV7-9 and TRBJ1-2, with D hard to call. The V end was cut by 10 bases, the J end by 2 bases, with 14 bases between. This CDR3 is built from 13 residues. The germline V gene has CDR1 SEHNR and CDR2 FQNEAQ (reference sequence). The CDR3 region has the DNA TGTGCCACGGGCCTCGTACTCAACTATGGCTACACCTTC. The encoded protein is CATGLVLNYGYTF.

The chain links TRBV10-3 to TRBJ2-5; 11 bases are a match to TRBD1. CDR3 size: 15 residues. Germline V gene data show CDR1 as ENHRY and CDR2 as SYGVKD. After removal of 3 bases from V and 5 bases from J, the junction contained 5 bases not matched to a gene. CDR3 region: CAISDRTGGAETQYF. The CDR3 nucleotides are TGTGCCATCAGTGATCGGACAGGGGGCGCGGAGACCCAGTACTTC.

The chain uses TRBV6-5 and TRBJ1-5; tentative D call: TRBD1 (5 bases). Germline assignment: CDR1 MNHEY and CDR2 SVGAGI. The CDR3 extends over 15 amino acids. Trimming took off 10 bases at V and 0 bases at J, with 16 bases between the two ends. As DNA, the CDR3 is TGTGCCACCAGGGTCAGGTCGTATAGCAATCAGCCCCAGCATTTT. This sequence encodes CATRVRSYSNQPQHF.

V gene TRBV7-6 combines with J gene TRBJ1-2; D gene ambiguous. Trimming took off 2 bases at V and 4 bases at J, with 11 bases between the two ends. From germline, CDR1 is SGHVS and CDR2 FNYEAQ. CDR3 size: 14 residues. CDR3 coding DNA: TGTGCCAGCAGCTTAAATCCGGGCCTCTATGGCTACACCTTC. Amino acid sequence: CASSLNPGLYGYTF.

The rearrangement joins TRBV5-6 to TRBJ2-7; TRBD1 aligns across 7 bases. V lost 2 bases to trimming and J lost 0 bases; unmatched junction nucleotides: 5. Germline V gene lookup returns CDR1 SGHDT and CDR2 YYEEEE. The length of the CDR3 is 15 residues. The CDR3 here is CASSLGGASSYEQYF. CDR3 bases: TGTGCCAGCAGCTTAGGGGGCGCAAGCTCCTACGAGCAGTACTTC.

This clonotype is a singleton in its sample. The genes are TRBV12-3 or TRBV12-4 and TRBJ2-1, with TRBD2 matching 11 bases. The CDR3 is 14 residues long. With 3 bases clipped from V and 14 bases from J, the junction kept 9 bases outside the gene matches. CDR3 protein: CASSLTSGAPGEFF. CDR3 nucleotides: TGTGCCAGCAGTTTGACTAGCGGGGCACCTGGAGAGTTCTTC.

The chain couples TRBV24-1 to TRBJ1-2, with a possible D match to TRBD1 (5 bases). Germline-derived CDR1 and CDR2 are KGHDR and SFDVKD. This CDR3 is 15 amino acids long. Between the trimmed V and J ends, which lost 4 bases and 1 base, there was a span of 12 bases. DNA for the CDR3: TGTGCCACCAGTGACCCCCCAAGGGGTAACTATGGCTACACCTTC. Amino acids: CATSDPPRGNYGYTF.

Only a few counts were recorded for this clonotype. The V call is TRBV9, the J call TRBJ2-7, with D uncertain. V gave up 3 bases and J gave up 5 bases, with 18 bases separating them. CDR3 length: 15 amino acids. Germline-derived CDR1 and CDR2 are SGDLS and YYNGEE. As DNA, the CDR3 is TGTGCCAGCAGCGCTAGTAGCCGCCTGAAAGACGAGCAGTACTTC. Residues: CASSASSRLKDEQYF.

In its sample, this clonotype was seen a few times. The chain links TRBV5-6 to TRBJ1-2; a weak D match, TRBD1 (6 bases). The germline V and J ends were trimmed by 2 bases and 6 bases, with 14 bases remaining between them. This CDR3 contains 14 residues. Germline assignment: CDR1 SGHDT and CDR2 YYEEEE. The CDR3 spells CASSFPGGADGYTF. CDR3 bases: TGTGCCAGCAGCTTTCCCGGGGGCGCGGATGGCTACACCTTC.

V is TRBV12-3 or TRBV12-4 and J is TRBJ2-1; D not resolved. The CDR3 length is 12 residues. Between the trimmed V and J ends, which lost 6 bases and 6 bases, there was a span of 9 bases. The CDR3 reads CASSPEFNEQFF. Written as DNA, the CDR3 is TGTGCCAGCAGCCCGGAGTTCAATGAGCAGTTCTTC.

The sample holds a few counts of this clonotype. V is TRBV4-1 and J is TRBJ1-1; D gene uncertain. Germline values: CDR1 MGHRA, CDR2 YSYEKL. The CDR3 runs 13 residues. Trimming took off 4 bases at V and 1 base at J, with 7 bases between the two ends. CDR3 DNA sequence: TGCGCCAGCAGCCCCATTGCGAACACTGAAGCTTTCTTT. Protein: CASSPIANTEAFF.

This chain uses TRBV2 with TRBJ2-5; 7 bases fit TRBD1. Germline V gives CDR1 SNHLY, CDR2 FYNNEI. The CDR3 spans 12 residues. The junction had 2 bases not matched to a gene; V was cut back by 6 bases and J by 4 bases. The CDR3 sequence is CASRQGVETQYF. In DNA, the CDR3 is TGTGCCAGCAGGCAGGGGGTAGAGACCCAGTACTTC.

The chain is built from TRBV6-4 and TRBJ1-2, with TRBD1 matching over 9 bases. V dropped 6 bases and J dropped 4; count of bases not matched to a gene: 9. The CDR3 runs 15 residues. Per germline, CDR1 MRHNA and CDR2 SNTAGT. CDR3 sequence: CASSPGQGPFYGYTF. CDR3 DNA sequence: TGTGCCAGCAGCCCCGGACAGGGGCCTTTCTATGGCTACACCTTC.

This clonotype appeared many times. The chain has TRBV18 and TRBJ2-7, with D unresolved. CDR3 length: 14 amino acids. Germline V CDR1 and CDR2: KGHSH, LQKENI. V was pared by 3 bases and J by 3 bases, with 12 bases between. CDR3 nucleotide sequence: TGTGCCAGCTCACCTGTGGGGTCGGGCTACGAGCAGTACTTC. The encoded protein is CASSPVGSGYEQYF.

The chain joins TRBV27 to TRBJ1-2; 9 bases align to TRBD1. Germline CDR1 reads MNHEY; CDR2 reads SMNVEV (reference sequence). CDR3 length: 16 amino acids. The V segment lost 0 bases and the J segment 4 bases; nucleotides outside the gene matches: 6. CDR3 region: CASSLSGTGLSYGYTF. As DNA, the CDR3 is TGTGCCAGCAGTTTATCGGGGACAGGGCTTTCCTATGGCTACACCTTC.

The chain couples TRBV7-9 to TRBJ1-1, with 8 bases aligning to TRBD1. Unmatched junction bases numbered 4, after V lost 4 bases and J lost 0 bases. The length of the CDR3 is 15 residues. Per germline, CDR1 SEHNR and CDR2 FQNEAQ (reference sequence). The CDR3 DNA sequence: TGTGCCAGCAGCTACCAGACAGGGGTGAACACTGAAGCTTTCTTT. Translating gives CASSYQTGVNTEAFF.

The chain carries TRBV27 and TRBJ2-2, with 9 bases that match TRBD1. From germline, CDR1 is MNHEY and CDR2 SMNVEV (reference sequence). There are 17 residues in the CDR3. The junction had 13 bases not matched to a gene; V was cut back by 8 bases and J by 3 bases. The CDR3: CASANTRDRVDTGELFF. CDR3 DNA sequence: TGTGCCAGCGCGAACACCCGGGACAGGGTTGACACCGGGGAGCTGTTTTTT.

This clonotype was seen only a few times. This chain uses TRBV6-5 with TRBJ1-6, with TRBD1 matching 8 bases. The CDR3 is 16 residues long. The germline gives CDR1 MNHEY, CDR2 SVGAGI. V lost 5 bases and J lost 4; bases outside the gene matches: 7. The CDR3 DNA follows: TGTGCCAGCAGTCATACAACAGGGGGGTATAATTCACCCCTCCACTTT. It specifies CASSHTTGGYNSPLHF.

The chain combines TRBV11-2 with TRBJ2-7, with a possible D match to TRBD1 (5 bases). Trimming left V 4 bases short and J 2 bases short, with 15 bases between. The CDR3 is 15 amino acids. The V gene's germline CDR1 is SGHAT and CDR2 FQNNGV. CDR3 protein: CASSSWGQVPYEQYF. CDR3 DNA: TGTGCCAGCAGCTCATGGGGCCAGGTCCCCTACGAGCAGTACTTC.

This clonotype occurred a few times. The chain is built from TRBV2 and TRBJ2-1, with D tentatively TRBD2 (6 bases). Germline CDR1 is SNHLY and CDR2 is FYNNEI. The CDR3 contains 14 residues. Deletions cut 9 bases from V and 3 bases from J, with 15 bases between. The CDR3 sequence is CASWRGEYYNEQFF. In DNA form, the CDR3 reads TGTGCCAGTTGGCGCGGGGAGTACTACAATGAGCAGTTCTTC.

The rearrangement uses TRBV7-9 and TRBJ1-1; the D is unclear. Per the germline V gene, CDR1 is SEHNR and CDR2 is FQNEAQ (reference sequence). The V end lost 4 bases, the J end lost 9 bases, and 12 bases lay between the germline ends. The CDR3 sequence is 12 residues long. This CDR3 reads CASSSEVLQAFF. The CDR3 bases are TGTGCCAGCAGCTCGGAAGTATTACAAGCTTTCTTT.